These 16 T cell receptor beta chains came from one sample sequenced in a study of molecular identifiers for immune sequencing clone quantification. Each CDR3 protein is one row after TCRdb ran MiXCR on the PCR reads. Altogether 85,000 to 120,000 distinct CDR3 sequences are present, about 35% being singletons, with the ten largest covering 9% to 10%. Sequencing was performed on naive CD8+ T cells from blood, with Jurkat cell RNA spiked in. Subset noted: FACS-sorted CD8+CD4-CCR7+CD45RA+ naive T cells. These receptors were obtained from a human donor in good health. Some libraries in this study had Jurkat cell RNA spiked in.

This clonotype was picked up many times. The V gene is TRBV7-2, the J gene TRBJ2-3, with 7 bases aligning to TRBD2. There are 15 residues in the CDR3. CDR1 SGHTA and CDR2 FQGNSA come from the germline V gene. The V gene end was trimmed by 1 base and the J gene end by 2 bases; junction bases not matched to a gene: 3. The CDR3 region has the DNA TGTGCCAGCAGCTTAGGCGCGGGAGACACAGATACGCAGTATTTT. Translation gives CASSLGAGDTDTQYF.

On this clonotype: This clone may be a read error of a much larger clone one base away. Since no conserved phenylalanine or tryptophan closes the CDR3, a read error is the likely cause. This rearrangement joins TRBV7-2 to TRBJ2-1; D call uncertain. This CDR3 comprises 12 residues. CDR1 is SGHTA and CDR2 is FQGNSA in the germline V gene. The germline V and J ends were trimmed by 1 base and 10 bases, with 8 bases remaining between them. For the CDR3, the DNA is TGTGCCAGCAGCTTAGGGTTCACAGAGCAGTTCCTC. Residues: CASSLGFTEQFL.

This clonotype was counted ten times or more. The CDR3 DNA reads as TGCGCCAACCAGCCAGGGGGCATTCAGTACTTC. This gives the protein CANQPGGIQYF. The gene calls are TRBV5-1 and TRBJ2-4; 7 bases are a match to TRBD1. From germline, CDR1 is SGHRS and CDR2 YFSETQ. J was trimmed by 9 bases and V by 9 bases; bases with no gene match: 6. The CDR3 has 11 amino acids.

This clonotype has a count of ten or more. This chain uses TRBV9 with TRBJ2-3; D is ambiguous. Trimming stripped 0 bases from V and 4 bases from J, with 9 bases between. The CDR3 spans 14 residues. Germline loops: CDR1 SGDLS, CDR2 YYNGEE. CDR3 protein: CASSVATKADTQYF. The CDR3 DNA follows: TGTGCCAGCAGCGTAGCCACTAAGGCAGATACGCAGTATTTT.

The rearrangement uses TRBV27 and TRBJ2-3, with D perhaps TRBD2 (5 bases). From germline, CDR1 is MNHEY and CDR2 SMNVEV (reference sequence). CDR3 length equals 14 residues. Trimming removed 5 bases at V and 9 bases at J, with 18 bases between. DNA of the CDR3: TGTGCCAGCAGTCCCGGACTCCCCTCCGTAACGCAGTATTTT. Residues: CASSPGLPSVTQYF.

This clonotype was recorded a few times. The chain joins TRBV5-8 to TRBJ1-2, with D possibly TRBD1 on 6 matching bases. The CDR3 is 13 amino acids. CDR1 and CDR2 (germline): SGHTS, YDEGEE. Trimming left V 7 bases short and J 10 bases short, with 20 bases between. CDR3 in amino acids: CASSLGGGSDYTF. DNA for the CDR3: TGTGCCAGCTCTCTCGGGGGCGGCTCCGACTACACCTTC.

V is TRBV12-3 or TRBV12-4 and J is TRBJ2-7; TRBD1 matches 7 bases. Trimming cost V 5 bases and J 6 bases; bases outside gene matches: 4. The CDR3 contains 12 residues. CDR3 sequence reads: CASSTGAPEQYF. The DNA for the CDR3 is TGTGCCAGCAGTACAGGGGCCCCCGAGCAGTACTTC.

This clonotype was seen a handful of times. CDR3 amino acids: CASSQGQGRHEQYF. CDR3 bases: TGTGCCAGCAGCCAAGGACAGGGGAGGCACGAGCAGTACTTC. The rearrangement uses TRBV4-2 and TRBJ2-7; 8 nucleotides line up with TRBD1. Germline CDR1 LGHNA, CDR2 YNFKEQ. The CDR3 runs 14 residues. V dropped 1 base and J dropped 5; count of bases not matched to a gene: 4.

The rearrangement joins TRBV6-5 to TRBJ2-5; the D call may be TRBD1 or TRBD2 (5 bases each). From germline, CDR1 is MNHEY and CDR2 SVGAGI. V gave up 0 bases and J gave up 4 bases, with 9 bases separating them. The CDR3 covers 14 residues. The CDR3, as DNA: TGTGCCAGCAGTTACTCGGGGACCGGAGAGACCCAGTACTTC. Its protein is CASSYSGTGETQYF.

The chain carries TRBV5-6 and TRBJ2-3; no definite D call. V was clipped by 8 bases and J by 0 bases, with 19 bases between them. The CDR3 contains 16 residues. Germline V gene sequence: CDR1 SGHDT, CDR2 YYEEEE. The CDR3 coding sequence is TGTGCCAGTTCCCGGGTCTCAAGTCCTAGCACAGATACGCAGTATTTT. Protein sequence: CASSRVSSPSTDTQYF.

The genes are TRBV4-1 and TRBJ2-7, with 7 bases that match TRBD1. This CDR3 comprises 14 residues. J lost 9 bases, V lost 4 bases, and 12 bases had no gene match. CDR1 is MGHRA, CDR2 YSYEKL, per germline. CDR3 coding DNA: TGCGCCAGCAGCCTTTCTCCGGGACAGTTGCGGCAGTACTTC. Its translation: CASSLSPGQLRQYF.

This chain joins TRBV5-6 and TRBJ2-3; no firm D call. The germline V and J ends were trimmed by 1 base and 6 bases, with 9 bases remaining between them. The germline CDR1 and CDR2 sequences are SGHDT and YYEEEE. This CDR3 spans 13 amino acids. The CDR3 loop is CASSLPAVDTQYF. The CDR3 nucleotides are TGTGCCAGCAGCTTGCCGGCGGTTGATACGCAGTATTTT.

This clonotype was detected ten times or more. The chain is built from TRBV2 and TRBJ2-7; maybe TRBD1 (5 bases). The germline CDR1 and CDR2 sequences are SNHLY and FYNNEI. The V gene lost 7 bases and the J gene lost 0 bases, with 13 bases spanning the gap. The CDR3 contains 14 residues. The CDR3 loop reads CASNPTESSYEQYF. For the CDR3, the DNA is TGTGCCAGCAACCCGACAGAGAGCTCCTACGAGCAGTACTTC.

A remark on this clonotype: A much larger clone differs by one base, so this may be a read error. This chain joins TRBV19 and TRBJ1-5; the D gene is possibly TRBD1 (6 bases). The CDR3 totals 14 residues. Germline loops: CDR1 LNHDA, CDR2 SQIVND (reference sequence). CDR3 in amino acids: CACSWDTRDQPQHF. CDR3 sequence (DNA): TGTGCCTGTAGTTGGGACACTCGCGATCAGCCCCAGCATTTT.

For this clonotype: A much larger clone lies a single base off, so this may be a read error. The chain recombines TRBV9 with TRBJ2-2; TRBD2 matches at 11 bases. CDR3 length: 15 residues. Germline-derived CDR1 and CDR2 are SGDLS and YYNGEE. CDR3 region: CASSLHTSGSGGLFF. In nucleotides, the CDR3 is TGTGCCAGCAGTCTACACACTAGCGGGAGCGGGGGGCTGTTTTTT.

For this clonotype: A single base separates this from a much larger clone, so it may be a read error. This chain connects TRBV7-3 to TRBJ2-3, with D unclear. The CDR3 runs 14 residues. The germline gives CDR1 SGHTA, CDR2 FQGTGA. The CDR3 DNA reads as TGTGCCAGCGTCCCTAACGACAACACAGATACGCCGTATTTT. Encoded protein: CASVPNDNTDTPYF.